This T cell receptor beta chain derives from a study of neurological immune-mediated disorders. Points from the study as a whole: Across subjects, no CDR3 amino acid sequence appeared in expanded clones of more than one subject, a finding that suggested private repertoires in all groups. Grouping of repertoires by phylogeny put those of 18 of 34 multiple sclerosis patients into a single related-CDR3 cluster, a possible signature.

This clonotype was counted many times. Its target is unknown. CDR3 length: 15 amino acids. Between the trimmed V and J ends, which lost 2 bases and 6 bases, there was a span of 14 bases. CDR1 is SNHLY and CDR2 is FYNNEI in the germline V gene. As for the cDNA, it was generated by 5'RACE with 10-nucleotide random UMIs. MiXCR, applied by TCRdb to the 5' RACE reads, yields one record per CDR3 protein. The data contain some 10,000 distinct CDR3 sequences, approximately 22% of them singletons. For the sorted libraries, about a million CD4+ or CD8+ T cells were used. This TCR came from a woman aged 40-49 years with multiple sclerosis. V usage is TRBV2 and J usage is TRBJ1-5; D gene unclear. Sequencing used CD8+ T cells from blood. The DNA for the CDR3 is TGTGCCAGCAGTGAATGGGGATCCGACACTCAGCCCCAGCATTTT. This encodes CASSEWGSDTQPQHF.